This entry features one T cell receptor (beta chain) sequence. This sample was taken from a study of shared clonotypes between healthy human individuals. Clones were sequenced by immunoSEQ multiplex PCR, and TCRdb holds only the in-frame ones, with some missing. Of about 1.5 million clones listed, approximately 98% are singletons. The CDR3 contains 15 residues. Germline V CDR1 and CDR2: SGDLS, YYNGEE. The J segment lost 5 bases and the V segment lost 4 bases, leaving 4 bases of the junction unmatched. The receptor was derived from a man aged 25 to 45 in good health. The rearrangement links TRBV9 to TRBJ2-5; 14 bases match TRBD2. Input material: naive CD4+ T cells sorted from blood. Subset described: CD45RA+ positively selected. CDR3: CASSMTSGREETQYF. The CDR3 DNA reads TGTGCCAGCAGCATGACTAGCGGGAGGGAGGAGACCCAGTACTTC.